One and the same sample provided the 5 T cell receptor beta chains below, sequenced in a study of blood T cell repertoires in COVID-19. Profiling relied on immunoSEQ multiplex PCR, and the TCRdb table lists in-frame clones only, not all of them. The sample contains 350,000 to 400,000 clones, 65% to 90% of which appear only once. The sequenced sample consisted of peripheral blood. The source of these receptors is a woman aged 55-69 years with COVID-19, enrolled during active disease.

Details on this clone: This clone may be a read error of a much larger clone one base away. The same CDR3 is also encoded by other DNA sequences in this sample. The V call is TRBV7-9, the J call TRBJ1-1, with D perhaps matching TRBD1 (5 bases). The V end was cut by 2 bases, the J end by 4 bases, with 8 bases between. The CDR3 is made up of 13 amino acids. Germline V gene lookup returns CDR1 SEHNR and CDR2 FQNEAQ (reference sequence). CDR3 coding DNA: TGTGCCAGCAGCTTACAGGGAGGCACTGAAGCTTTCTTT. Amino acid sequence: CASSLQGGTEAFF.

This chain uses TRBV5-1 with TRBJ2-1; D gene uncertain. The CDR3 loop spans 14 amino acids. Trimming pared 0 bases from V and 0 bases from J, leaving 4 bases between. Per the germline V gene, CDR1 is SGHRS and CDR2 is YFSETQ. CDR3 in DNA: TGCGCCAGCAGCTTGGTCAGCTCCTACAATGAGCAGTTCTTC. The encoded protein is CASSLVSSYNEQFF. Full variable domain (remainder filled in from reference TRBV5-1 and TRBJ2-1): KAGVTQTPRYLIKTRGQQVTLSCSPISGHRSVSWYQQTPGQGLQFLFEYFSETQRNKGNFPGRFSGRQFSNSRSEMNVSTLELGDSALYLCASSLVSSYNEQFFGPGTRLTVL.

This chain connects TRBV27 to TRBJ1-5; D possibly corresponds to TRBD1 (6 bases). This CDR3 is built from 13 residues. V lost 10 bases and J lost 3, with 13 bases in between. The germline CDR1 and CDR2 sequences are MNHEY and SMNVEV (reference sequence). The DNA for the CDR3 is TGTGCCACTAGGGGGGGTAACAATCAGCCCCAGCATTTT. It yields the protein CATRGGNNQPQHF.

The chain links TRBV6-5 to TRBJ1-6; 9 nucleotides line up with TRBD1. Germline V gives CDR1 MNHEY, CDR2 SVGAGI. After removal of 7 bases from V and 10 bases from J, the junction contained 5 bases not matched to a gene. The CDR3 consists of 13 residues. CDR3 protein: CASKRQGGSPLHF. CDR3 in DNA: TGTGCCAGCAAGAGACAGGGGGGATCACCCCTCCACTTT.

The chain recombines TRBV7-8 with TRBJ2-7; 8 bases match TRBD2. The V gene end was trimmed by 0 bases and the J gene end by 0 bases; junction bases not matched to a gene: 7. The CDR3 is made up of 17 amino acids. CDR1 is SGHVS and CDR2 is FQNEAQ in the germline V gene. CDR3 sequence: CASSLAIGGGPSYEQYF. The CDR3 DNA sequence: TGTGCCAGCAGCTTAGCGATCGGGGGGGGACCCTCCTACGAGCAGTACTTC.